This T cell receptor beta chain derives from a study of OX40 agonist ivuxolimab in advanced cancers. The wider study: As their treatment, patients were administered ivuxolimab, an agonistic anti-OX40 (CD134) antibody.

This table comes from immunoSEQ multiplex PCR, and its TCRdb copy is limited to in-frame clones, with some not included. The profile shows 55,000 to 90,000 clones, just over 85% of them singletons. Germline CDR1 reads DFQATT; CDR2 reads SNEGSKA (reference sequence). Trimming took off 6 bases at V and 6 bases at J, with 11 bases between the two ends. This CDR3 comprises 11 residues. Specimen: CD4+ or CD8+ T cells sorted from blood, collected in a trial of the OX40 agonist ivuxolimab. The chain links TRBV20-1 to TRBJ1-2; D remains unclear. This sequence was found in an adult with an advanced solid tumor such as melanoma, head and neck, liver or kidney cancer. The DNA of the CDR3 is TGCAGTGCCCTTGCGGGCGATGGCTACACCTTC. Translated: CSALAGDGYTF.